Listed below are T cell receptor beta chains from one sample, sequenced in a study of T-cell reconstitution after alpha-beta-depleted transplantation in children. One entry per CDR3 protein results from TCRdb running MiXCR on the PCR reads. The sample has around 8,600 distinct CDR3 sequences; approximately 15% are singletons. This material consisted of PBMCs, mostly from graft donor cells, taken 60 days after TCRalphabeta/CD19-depleted stem cell transplant. All receptors derive from a girl under three years old who had a stem cell transplant for combined immunodeficiency, so the T cells may come from the graft donor. The conserved cysteine and the conserved F or W are not part of the CDR3 here.

TRBJ2-1	12	TRBV24-1	ATSPPLDRNEQF
TRBJ1-2	11	TRBV4-2	ASSDAANYGYT
TRBJ2-5	14	TRBV7-2	ASSSRVAGVVETQY
TRBJ2-5	14	TRBV9	ASSVGSGSLGETQY
TRBJ2-1	14	TRBV4-2	ASSQDLEGSYNEQF
TRBJ1-2	12	TRBV20-1	SARDGQGNYGYT
TRBJ2-5	12	TRBV7-8	ASSLLADQETQY
TRBJ2-5	14	TRBV6-5	ASSPGGLSRRETQY
TRBJ1-4	11	TRBV10-3	AIRDATNEKLF
TRBJ1-3	15	TRBV9	ASSGDGVQGSGNTIY
TRBJ2-3	8	TRBV20-1	SASKEPQY
TRBJ2-3	11	TRBV5-6	ASSLVSTDTQY
TRBJ2-7	13	TRBV9	ASSVGQGKSYEQY
TRBJ2-5	10	TRBV12-3/TRBV12-4	ASSLSLGTQY
TRBJ2-7	14	TRBV7-8	ASSPRTSGSSYEQY
TRBJ1-5	15	TRBV6-2/TRBV6-3	ASSYKVGQGAFQPQH
TRBJ1-2	14	TRBV7-2	ASSLAGTGRSYGYT
TRBJ1-2	14	TRBV12-3/TRBV12-4	ASSLGSQGTNYGYT